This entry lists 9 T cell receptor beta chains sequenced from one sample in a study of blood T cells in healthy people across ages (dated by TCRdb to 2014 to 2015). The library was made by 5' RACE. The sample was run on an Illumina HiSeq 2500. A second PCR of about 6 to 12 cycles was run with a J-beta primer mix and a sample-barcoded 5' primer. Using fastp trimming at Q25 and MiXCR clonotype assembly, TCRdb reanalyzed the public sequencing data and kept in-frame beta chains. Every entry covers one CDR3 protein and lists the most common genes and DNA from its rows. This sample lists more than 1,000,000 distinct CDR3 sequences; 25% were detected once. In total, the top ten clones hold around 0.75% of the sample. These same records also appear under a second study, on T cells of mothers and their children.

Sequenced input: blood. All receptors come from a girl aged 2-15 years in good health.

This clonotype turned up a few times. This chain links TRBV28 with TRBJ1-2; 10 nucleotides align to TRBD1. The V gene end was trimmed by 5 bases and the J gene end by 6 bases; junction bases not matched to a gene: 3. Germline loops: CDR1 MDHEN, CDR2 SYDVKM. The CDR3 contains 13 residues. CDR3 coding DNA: TGTGCCAGCAGTCGACAGGGGGCAAATGGCTACACCTTC. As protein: CASSRQGANGYTF.

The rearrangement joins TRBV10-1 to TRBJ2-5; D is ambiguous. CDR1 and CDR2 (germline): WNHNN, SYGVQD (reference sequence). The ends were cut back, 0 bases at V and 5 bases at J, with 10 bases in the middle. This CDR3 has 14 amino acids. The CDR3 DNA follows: TGCGCCAGCAGTGAGTCCCCGCCGAGGGAGACCCAGTACTTC. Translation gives CASSESPPRETQYF.

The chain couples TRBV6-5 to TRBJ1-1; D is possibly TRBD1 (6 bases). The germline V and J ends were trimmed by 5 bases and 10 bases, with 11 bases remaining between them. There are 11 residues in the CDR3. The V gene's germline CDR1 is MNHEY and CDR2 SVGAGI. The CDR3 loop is CASSAQGRAFF. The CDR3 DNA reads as TGTGCCAGCAGTGCACAGGGAAGAGCTTTCTTT.

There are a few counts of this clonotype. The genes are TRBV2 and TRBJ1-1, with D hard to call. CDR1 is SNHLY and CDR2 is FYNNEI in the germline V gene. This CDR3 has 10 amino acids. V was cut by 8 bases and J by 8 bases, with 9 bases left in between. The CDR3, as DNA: TGTGCCAGCCACGGATTGGAAGCTTTCTTT. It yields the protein CASHGLEAFF.

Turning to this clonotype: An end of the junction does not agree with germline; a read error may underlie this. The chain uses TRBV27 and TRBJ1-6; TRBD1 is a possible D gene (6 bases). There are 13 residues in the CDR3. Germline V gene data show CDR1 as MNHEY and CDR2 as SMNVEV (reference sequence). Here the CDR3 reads CASSFDRNSLLHF. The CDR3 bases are TGTGCCAGCAGTTTCGACAGGAATTCACTCCTCCACTTT.

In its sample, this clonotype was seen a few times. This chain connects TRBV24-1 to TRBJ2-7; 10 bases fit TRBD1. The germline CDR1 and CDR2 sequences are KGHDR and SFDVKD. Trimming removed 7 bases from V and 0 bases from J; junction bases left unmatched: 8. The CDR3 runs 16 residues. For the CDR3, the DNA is TGTGCCACCAGCGACCCCCGGACAGGGGGCTCCTACGAGCAGTACTTC. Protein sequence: CATSDPRTGGSYEQYF.

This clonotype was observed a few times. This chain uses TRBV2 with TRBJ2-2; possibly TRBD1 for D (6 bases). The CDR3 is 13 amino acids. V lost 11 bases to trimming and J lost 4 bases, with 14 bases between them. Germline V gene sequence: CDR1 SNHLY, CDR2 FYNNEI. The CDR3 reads CAGGQTRTGELFF. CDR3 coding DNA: TGTGCCGGCGGACAGACCCGCACCGGGGAGCTGTTTTTT.

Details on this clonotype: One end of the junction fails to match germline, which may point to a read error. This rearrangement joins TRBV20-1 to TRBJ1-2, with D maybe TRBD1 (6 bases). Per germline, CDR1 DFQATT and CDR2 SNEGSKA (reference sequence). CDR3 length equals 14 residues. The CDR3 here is CSAREQGSNYGYTF. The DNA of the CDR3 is TGCAGTGCTCGAGAACAGGGTTCTAACTATGGCTACACCTTC.

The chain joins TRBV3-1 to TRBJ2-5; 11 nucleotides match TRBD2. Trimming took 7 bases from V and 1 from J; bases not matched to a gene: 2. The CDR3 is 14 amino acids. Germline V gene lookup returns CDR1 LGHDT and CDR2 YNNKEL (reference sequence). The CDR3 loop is CASKLAGGQETQYF. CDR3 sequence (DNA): TGTGCCAGCAAGCTAGCGGGAGGCCAAGAGACCCAGTACTTC.